The 24 T cell receptor beta chains below come from one sample, sequenced in a study of blood T cell repertoires in COVID-19. Repertoires were generated with immunoSEQ multiplex PCR, while TCRdb's copy carries only in-frame clones and drops some. The table includes some 220,000 clones, roughly 84% detected once. Sequencing was carried out using peripheral blood. These TCRs come from a woman of 80 years or more with active or convalescent COVID-19.

This sequence joins TRBV2 and TRBJ2-5; tentatively, D is TRBD1 (6 bases). Trimming stripped 10 bases from V and 1 base from J, with 19 bases between. Per the germline V gene, CDR1 is SNHLY and CDR2 is FYNNEI. The CDR3 loop spans 15 amino acids. This CDR3 is CATARPSTGQETQYF. CDR3 sequence (DNA): TGTGCCACCGCAAGACCTTCGACAGGCCAAGAGACCCAGTACTTC. Looking up the rest from reference TRBV2 and TRBJ2-5 gives the full variable domain: EPEVTQTPSHQVTQMGQEVILRCVPISNHLYFYWYRQILGQKVEFLVSFYNNEISEKSEIFDDQFSVERPDGSNFTLKIRSTKLEDSAMYFCATARPSTGQETQYFGPGTRLLVL.

This chain uses TRBV7-2 with TRBJ1-5, with D perhaps TRBD1 (5 bases). Per the germline V gene, CDR1 is SGHTA and CDR2 is FQGNSA. Deletions cut 5 bases from V and 4 bases from J, with 12 bases between. This CDR3 region has 14 residues. CDR3 bases: TGTGCCAGCAGCCCCACAACAGGAAATCAGCCCCAGCATTTT. It is translated as CASSPTTGNQPQHF.

V usage is TRBV18 and J usage is TRBJ1-2; possibly TRBD1 for D (6 bases). The germline CDR1 and CDR2 sequences are KGHSH and LQKENI. The CDR3 totals 15 residues. The V end was cut by 1 base, the J end by 4 bases, with 13 bases between. CDR3 protein: CASSPRGGEGYGYTF. The DNA of the CDR3 is TGTGCCAGCTCACCACGAGGGGGAGAGGGCTATGGCTACACCTTC.

The genes are TRBV6-1 and TRBJ2-5; 7 bases line up with TRBD1. The CDR3 totals 16 residues. The V segment lost 4 bases and the J segment 5 bases; nucleotides outside the gene matches: 13. Germline V CDR1 and CDR2: MNHNS, SASEGT. The CDR3 loop reads CASSARPLTGMETQYF. The DNA of the CDR3 is TGTGCCAGCAGTGCCCGGCCATTGACAGGGATGGAGACCCAGTACTTC.

V usage is TRBV9 and J usage is TRBJ2-5; D ambiguous. Germline CDR1 reads SGDLS; CDR2 reads YYNGEE. Trimming left V 0 bases short and J 5 bases short, with 5 bases between. The CDR3 has 12 amino acids. The CDR3 loop is CASSVDRETQYF. As DNA, the CDR3 is TGTGCCAGCAGCGTAGATCGGGAGACCCAGTACTTC.

Written as DNA, the CDR3 is TGTGCCAGCAGCCCTCTCGGACAGGGGACAGATACGCAGTATTTT. Translating it yields CASSPLGQGTDTQYF. The chain carries TRBV7-3 and TRBJ2-3; 9 bases match TRBD1. This CDR3 spans 15 amino acids. Germline assignment: CDR1 SGHTA and CDR2 FQGTGA. With V trimmed by 5 bases and J by 3 bases, 6 bases remained unmatched.

This rearrangement joins TRBV24-1 to TRBJ2-5, with 7 bases aligning to TRBD1. The CDR3 sequence is 13 residues long. Germline V gene sequence: CDR1 KGHDR, CDR2 SFDVKD. Germline trimming cut 6 bases from V and 1 base from J; bases unmatched to any gene: 1. CDR3: CATSRTGQETQYF. The CDR3 nucleotides read TGTGCCACCAGTCGGACAGGCCAAGAGACCCAGTACTTC.

This sequence joins TRBV5-1 and TRBJ2-3, with a weak D call TRBD2 (6 bases). There are 13 residues in the CDR3. The germline V gene has CDR1 SGHRS and CDR2 YFSETQ. V was trimmed by 0 bases and J by 8 bases, leaving 10 bases between them. In DNA, the CDR3 is TGCGCCAGCAGCTTGGGACGGCGGGGTACGCAGTATTTT. Protein: CASSLGRRGTQYF.

CDR3 nucleotides: TGTGCCAGCAGCCGCCGTACAGGGGGCGGTGAGACCCAGTACTTC. Its protein is CASSRRTGGGETQYF. The chain couples TRBV3-1 (or the pseudogene TRBV3-2) to TRBJ2-5, with 9 bases aligning to TRBD1. Germline CDR1 reads LGHDT; CDR2 reads YNNKEL (reference sequence). This CDR3 is 15 amino acids long. Germline trimming cut 4 bases from V and 5 bases from J; bases unmatched to any gene: 8.

The J gene is TRBJ2-7, the V gene TRBV6-2 or TRBV6-3; TRBD2 matches at 11 bases. The CDR3 spans 15 residues. CDR1 is MNHEY, CDR2 SVGEGT, per germline. With V trimmed by 5 bases and J by 3 bases, 6 bases remained unmatched. CDR3 DNA: TGTGCCAGCAGTGCGTACGGGACTAGCGGCTACGAGCAGTACTTC. This translates into CASSAYGTSGYEQYF.

J is TRBJ2-1 and V is TRBV20-1, with D uncertain. The V and J ends lost 3 bases and 10 bases respectively, with 13 bases between them. CDR1 DFQATT and CDR2 SNEGSKA come from the germline V gene (reference sequence). The CDR3 is made up of 12 amino acids. The CDR3 region is CSASPAVVEQFF. The CDR3 DNA sequence: TGCAGTGCTAGTCCCGCTGTAGTGGAGCAGTTCTTC.

The chain recombines TRBV5-1 with TRBJ2-5, with 7 positions matching TRBD1. The J segment lost 2 bases and the V segment lost 2 bases, leaving 3 bases of the junction unmatched. This CDR3 comprises 14 residues. From germline, CDR1 is SGHRS and CDR2 YFSETQ. The CDR3 reads CASSLGQAQETQYF. In DNA, the CDR3 is TGCGCCAGCAGCTTAGGACAGGCGCAAGAGACCCAGTACTTC.

The chain employs TRBV2 and TRBJ1-5; D ambiguous. Germline V CDR1 and CDR2: SNHLY, FYNNEI. The CDR3 has 15 amino acids. Trimming left V 7 bases short and J 7 bases short, with 20 bases between. CDR3 coding DNA: TGTGCCAGCAAGGTCTTGGGAGATAGATACCAGCCCCAGCATTTT. It specifies CASKVLGDRYQPQHF. Filled out from reference TRBV2 and TRBJ1-5, the complete variable domain reads EPEVTQTPSHQVTQMGQEVILRCVPISNHLYFYWYRQILGQKVEFLVSFYNNEISEKSEIFDDQFSVERPDGSNFTLKIRSTKLEDSAMYFCASKVLGDRYQPQHFGDGTRLSIL.

CDR3 DNA sequence: TGTGCCAGCAGCGTCAGCTACGAGCAGTACTTC. Protein product: CASSVSYEQYF. The chain joins TRBV9 to TRBJ2-7; D gene uncertain. Trimming took off 2 bases at V and 3 bases at J, with 3 bases between the two ends. The CDR3 totals 11 residues. CDR1 SGDLS and CDR2 YYNGEE come from the germline V gene.

The chain employs TRBV9 and TRBJ1-1, with 7 bases that match TRBD1. Germline V CDR1 and CDR2: SGDLS, YYNGEE. CDR3 length: 15 amino acids. J gave up 0 bases and V 2 bases, and 4 bases lay outside the gene matches. The CDR3 sequence is CASSVGTEMNTEAFF. CDR3 coding DNA: TGTGCCAGCAGCGTTGGGACAGAGATGAACACTGAAGCTTTCTTT.

The rearrangement links TRBV7-2 to TRBJ2-1, with no clear D. Germline lookup yields CDR1 SGHTA and CDR2 FQGNSA. With 4 bases removed from V and 4 bases from J, the gap between germline ends came to 5 bases. This CDR3 is built from 12 residues. In DNA, the CDR3 is TGTGCCAGCAGCTCCCCGTACAATGAGCAGTTCTTC. This encodes CASSSPYNEQFF.

The chain has TRBV2 and TRBJ2-7; 8 bases are a match to TRBD2. Germline V lookup: CDR1 SNHLY, CDR2 FYNNEI. This CDR3 region has 17 residues. J lost 0 bases, V lost 1 base, and 8 bases had no gene match. CDR3 DNA: TGTGCCAGCAGTGAAGGGAGGGTAGCGGGGAGCTCCTACGAGCAGTACTTC. Amino acid sequence: CASSEGRVAGSSYEQYF. Full variable domain (remainder filled in from reference TRBV2 and TRBJ2-7): EPEVTQTPSHQVTQMGQEVILRCVPISNHLYFYWYRQILGQKVEFLVSFYNNEISEKSEIFDDQFSVERPDGSNFTLKIRSTKLEDSAMYFCASSEGRVAGSSYEQYFGPGTRLTVT.

In its sample, this clone was seen once. This same CDR3 is encoded by further DNA sequences in the sample. The chain links TRBV12-3 or TRBV12-4 to TRBJ1-2; TRBD1 agrees at 9 bases. The CDR3 is made up of 13 amino acids. Trimming took 6 bases from V and 4 from J; bases not matched to a gene: 3. In nucleotides, the CDR3 is TGTGCCAGCAGCCTGGGACAGGGCTATGGCTACACCTTC. This encodes CASSLGQGYGYTF.

V and J are TRBV6-5 and TRBJ2-7, with a tentative D call TRBD1 (6 bases). Per the germline V gene, CDR1 is MNHEY and CDR2 is SVGAGI. V was shortened by 2 bases and J by 4 bases, with 15 bases between the two germline ends. This CDR3 has 15 residues. CDR3 in DNA: TGTGCCAGCAGTTACGGGGGACACACAGGTTACGAGCAGTACTTC. It is translated as CASSYGGHTGYEQYF.

The chain joins TRBV5-4 to TRBJ1-1; D is possibly TRBD1 (6 bases). This CDR3 is built from 18 residues. Looked up from germline, CDR1 is SGHNT and CDR2 is YYREEE (reference sequence). The V end lost 6 bases, the J end lost 5 bases, and 29 bases lay between the germline ends. The CDR3 nucleotides read TGTGCCAGCACCCCGGGCGTCGGGACATCGATCTCGTTTACTGAAGCTTTCTTT. This codes for CASTPGVGTSISFTEAFF.

The genes are TRBV7-2 and TRBJ2-3, with 12 bases identical to TRBD2. This CDR3 is 17 amino acids long. With V trimmed by 1 base and J by 0 bases, 2 bases remained unmatched. The germline gives CDR1 SGHTA, CDR2 FQGNSA. CDR3 amino acids: CASSLVGTSGSTDTQYF. CDR3 sequence (DNA): TGTGCCAGCAGCTTAGTCGGGACTAGCGGGAGCACAGATACGCAGTATTTT. Drawing the rest from reference TRBV7-2 and TRBJ2-3, the complete variable domain is GAGVSQSPSNKVTEKGKDVELRCDPISGHTALYWYRQSLGQGLEFLIYFQGNSAPDKSGLPSDRFSAERTGGSVSTLTIQRTQQEDSAVYLCASSLVGTSGSTDTQYFGPGTRLTVL.

The V call is TRBV11-2, the J call TRBJ1-2; tentatively, D is TRBD1 (6 bases). V dropped 8 bases and J dropped 7 bases, with 11 bases sitting between them. The CDR3 has 11 amino acids. Germline V lookup: CDR1 SGHAT, CDR2 FQNNGV. The CDR3 loop reads CASGLTGGYTF. CDR3 coding DNA: TGTGCCAGCGGATTGACAGGTGGCTACACCTTC.

The chain joins TRBV9 to TRBJ2-7, with 12 bases fitting TRBD2. The germline gives CDR1 SGDLS, CDR2 YYNGEE. The CDR3 consists of 15 residues. The J segment lost 5 bases and the V segment lost 2 bases, leaving 5 bases of the junction unmatched. The CDR3 here is CASSVLAGGYDEQYF. CDR3 nucleotides: TGTGCCAGCAGCGTCCTAGCGGGAGGGTACGACGAGCAGTACTTC.

This chain connects TRBV18 to TRBJ2-1; 9 bases map to TRBD1. The CDR3 sequence is 16 residues long. CDR1 and CDR2 (germline): KGHSH, LQKENI. V lost 6 bases and J lost 7; bases outside the gene matches: 13. Here the CDR3 reads CASSPLSPGQGNEQFF. CDR3 sequence (DNA): TGTGCCAGCTCGCCTCTCTCCCCGGGACAGGGTAATGAGCAGTTCTTC.